A single sample gave rise to the 7 T cell receptor beta chains below, sequenced in a study of T cell responses to AZD1222 COVID-19 vaccine. The data were produced by immunoSEQ multiplex PCR, yet TCRdb's version contains in-frame clones alone and is incomplete. The sample lists approximately 150,000 clones; about 92% were seen once. The source material was peripheral blood, sampled after recovery from COVID-19. These receptors were collected from an adult who had recovered from COVID-19.

The genes are TRBV28 and TRBJ1-6; TRBD1 agrees at 9 bases. Germline V gene sequence: CDR1 MDHEN, CDR2 SYDVKM. V lost 6 bases and J lost 10; bases outside the gene matches: 10. This CDR3 spans 15 amino acids. The CDR3 loop reads CASRSAGTGYSPLHF. For the CDR3, the DNA is TGTGCCAGCAGGTCAGCCGGGACAGGGTACTCACCCCTCCACTTT. The full variable domain, with the rest looked up from reference TRBV28 and TRBJ1-6, is DVKVTQSSRYLVKRTGEKVFLECVQDMDHENMFWYRQDPGLGLRLIYFSYDVKMKEKGDIPEGYSVSREKKERFSLILESASTNQTSMYLCASRSAGTGYSPLHFGNGTRLTVT.

The chain employs TRBV23-1 and TRBJ1-5; TRBD1 might be the D (5 bases). TRBV23-1 is an open reading frame, and its role is uncertain. This CDR3 contains 18 residues. V was cut by 1 base and J by 2 bases, with 18 bases left in between. CDR3 sequence: CASSQCSPGRLGNQPQHF. In nucleotides, the CDR3 is TGCGCCAGCAGTCAATGTTCGCCGGGGCGGTTGGGCAATCAGCCCCAGCATTTT.

CDR3 residues: CASSSPGLAGVSSYNEQFF. The CDR3 DNA reads TGTGCCAGCAGCTCTCCGGGACTAGCGGGAGTTAGCTCCTACAATGAGCAGTTCTTC. This chain joins TRBV7-9 and TRBJ2-1; TRBD2 agrees at 14 bases. The CDR3 length is 19 residues. Germline V gene lookup returns CDR1 SEHNR and CDR2 FQNEAQ (reference sequence). V gave up 4 bases and J gave up 0 bases; unmatched junction bases: 8.

The rearrangement joins TRBV2 to TRBJ2-1; D assignment may be TRBD1 or TRBD2 (6 bases each). Trimming took off 7 bases at V and 9 bases at J, with 16 bases between the two ends. Germline V gives CDR1 SNHLY, CDR2 FYNNEI. CDR3 length: 13 residues. The CDR3 DNA follows: TGTGCCAGCACCGGCCGGGGGCACGGTGAGCAGTTCTTC. Translating gives CASTGRGHGEQFF.

The V gene is TRBV19, the J gene TRBJ1-3; 9 bases are shared with TRBD1. Trimming cost V 7 bases and J 0 bases; bases outside gene matches: 16. Germline V gene lookup returns CDR1 LNHDA and CDR2 SQIVND (reference sequence). The CDR3 totals 19 residues. The CDR3 protein is CASNGGQGLIRSSGNTIYF. The CDR3 DNA reads TGTGCCAGTAATGGCGGACAGGGGCTTATACGTAGCTCTGGAAACACCATATATTTT.

This rearrangement joins TRBV7-6 to TRBJ2-2, with TRBD2 as a possible D gene (5 bases). Trimming stripped 0 bases from V and 2 bases from J, with 7 bases between. Germline CDR1 SGHVS, CDR2 FNYEAQ. CDR3 length: 15 residues. DNA of the CDR3: TGTGCCAGCAGCTTAGCCACGGGAAACACCGGGGAGCTGTTTTTT. This encodes CASSLATGNTGELFF.

The rearrangement links TRBV10-3 to TRBJ1-1; D is undetermined. Germline CDR1 and CDR2: ENHRY and SYGVKD. Trimming took off 1 base at V and 2 bases at J, with 5 bases between the two ends. This CDR3 is built from 13 residues. The CDR3 sequence is CAISEWINTEAFF. The DNA of the CDR3 is TGTGCCATCAGTGAGTGGATTAACACTGAAGCTTTCTTT.